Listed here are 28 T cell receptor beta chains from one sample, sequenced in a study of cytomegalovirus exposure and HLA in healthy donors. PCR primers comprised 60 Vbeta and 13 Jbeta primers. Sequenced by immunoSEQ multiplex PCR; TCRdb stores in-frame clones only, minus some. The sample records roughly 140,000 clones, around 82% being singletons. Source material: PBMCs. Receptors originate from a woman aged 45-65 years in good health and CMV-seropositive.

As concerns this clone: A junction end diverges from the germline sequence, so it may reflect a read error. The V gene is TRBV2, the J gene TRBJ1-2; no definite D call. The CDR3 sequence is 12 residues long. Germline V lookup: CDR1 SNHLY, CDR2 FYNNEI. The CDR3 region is CASILDNYGYTF. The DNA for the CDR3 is TGTGCCAGCATATTGGATAACTACGGCTACACCTTC.

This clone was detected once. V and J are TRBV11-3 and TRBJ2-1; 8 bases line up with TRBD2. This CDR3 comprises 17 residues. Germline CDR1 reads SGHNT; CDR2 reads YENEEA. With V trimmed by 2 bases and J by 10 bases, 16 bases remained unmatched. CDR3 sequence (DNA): TGTGCCAGCAGCTTATCGACGTTCGGGGGGGCATCCGAAGAGCAGTTCTTC. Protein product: CASSLSTFGGASEEQFF.

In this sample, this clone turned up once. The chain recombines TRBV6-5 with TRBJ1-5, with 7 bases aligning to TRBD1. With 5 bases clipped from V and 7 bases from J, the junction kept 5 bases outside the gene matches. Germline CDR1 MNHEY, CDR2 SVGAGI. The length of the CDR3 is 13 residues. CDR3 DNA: TGTGCCAGCAGTGGACAGGATCGGCAGCCCCAGCATTTT. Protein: CASSGQDRQPQHF.

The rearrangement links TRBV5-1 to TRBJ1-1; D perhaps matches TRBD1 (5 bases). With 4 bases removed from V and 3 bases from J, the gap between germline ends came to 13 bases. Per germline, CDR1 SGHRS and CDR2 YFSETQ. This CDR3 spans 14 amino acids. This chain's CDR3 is CASSTRGDYTEAFF. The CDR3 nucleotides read TGCGCCAGCAGCACTCGGGGGGACTACACTGAAGCTTTCTTT. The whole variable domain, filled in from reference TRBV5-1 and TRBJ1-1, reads KAGVTQTPRYLIKTRGQQVTLSCSPISGHRSVSWYQQTPGQGLQFLFEYFSETQRNKGNFPGRFSGRQFSNSRSEMNVSTLELGDSALYLCASSTRGDYTEAFFGQGTRLTVV.

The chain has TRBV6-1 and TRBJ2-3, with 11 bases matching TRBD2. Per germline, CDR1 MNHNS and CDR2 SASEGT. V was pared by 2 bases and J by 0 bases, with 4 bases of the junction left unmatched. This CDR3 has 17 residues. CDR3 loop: CASSEFLAGGSTDTQYF. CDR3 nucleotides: TGTGCCAGCAGTGAATTCTTAGCGGGGGGGAGCACAGATACGCAGTATTTT.

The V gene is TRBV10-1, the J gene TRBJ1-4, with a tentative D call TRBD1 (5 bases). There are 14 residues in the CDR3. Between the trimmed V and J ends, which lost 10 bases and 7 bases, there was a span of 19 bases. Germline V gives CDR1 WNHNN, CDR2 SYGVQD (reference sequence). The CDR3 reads CANTVGGDSEKLFF. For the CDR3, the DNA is TGCGCCAACACGGTCGGGGGGGATAGTGAAAAACTGTTTTTT.

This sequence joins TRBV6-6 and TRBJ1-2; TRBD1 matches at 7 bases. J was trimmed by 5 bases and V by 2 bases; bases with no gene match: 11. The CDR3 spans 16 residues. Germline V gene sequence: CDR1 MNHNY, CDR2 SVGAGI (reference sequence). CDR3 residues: CASSYVRPQGSYGYTF. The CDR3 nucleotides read TGTGCCAGCAGTTACGTTAGGCCACAGGGGAGTTATGGCTACACCTTC.

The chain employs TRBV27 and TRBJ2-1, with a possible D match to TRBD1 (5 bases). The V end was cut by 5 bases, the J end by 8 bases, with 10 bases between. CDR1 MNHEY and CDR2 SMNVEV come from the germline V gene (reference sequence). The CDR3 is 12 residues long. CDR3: CASSERGHEQFF. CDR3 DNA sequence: TGTGCCAGCAGTGAAAGGGGTCATGAGCAGTTCTTC.

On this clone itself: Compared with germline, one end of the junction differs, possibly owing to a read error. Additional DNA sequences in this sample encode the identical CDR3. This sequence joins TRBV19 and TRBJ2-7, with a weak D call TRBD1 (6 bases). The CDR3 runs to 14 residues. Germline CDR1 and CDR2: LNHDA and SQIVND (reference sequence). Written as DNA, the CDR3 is TGCGCCAGTAGTAGGGGGACACGAACCTACGAGCAGTACTTC. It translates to CASSRGTRTYEQYF.

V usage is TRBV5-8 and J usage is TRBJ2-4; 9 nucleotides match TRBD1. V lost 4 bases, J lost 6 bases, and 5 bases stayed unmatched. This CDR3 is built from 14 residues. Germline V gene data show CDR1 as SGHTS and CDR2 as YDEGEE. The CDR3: CASSPRTGVNIQYF. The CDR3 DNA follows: TGTGCCAGCAGCCCGCGGACAGGGGTAAACATTCAGTACTTC.

CDR3 nucleotides: TGTGCCAGCAGCCCCCGGTTGACGAACCAGGGGGGTGGCTACACCTTC. Protein: CASSPRLTNQGGGYTF. V usage is TRBV11-2 and J usage is TRBJ1-2; 7 bases match TRBD1. V lost 5 bases to trimming and J lost 7 bases; unmatched junction nucleotides: 16. CDR1 SGHAT and CDR2 FQNNGV come from the germline V gene. The CDR3 contains 16 residues.

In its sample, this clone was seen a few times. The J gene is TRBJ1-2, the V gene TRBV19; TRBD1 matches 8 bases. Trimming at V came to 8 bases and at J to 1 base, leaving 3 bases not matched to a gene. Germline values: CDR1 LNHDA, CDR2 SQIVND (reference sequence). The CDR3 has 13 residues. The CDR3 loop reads CASDGQGNYGYTF. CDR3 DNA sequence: TGTGCCAGTGACGGACAGGGTAACTATGGCTACACCTTC.

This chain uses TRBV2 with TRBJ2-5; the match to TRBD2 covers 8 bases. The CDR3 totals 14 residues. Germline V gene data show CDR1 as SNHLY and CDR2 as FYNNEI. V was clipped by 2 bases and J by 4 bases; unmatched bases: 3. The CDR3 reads CASSETSGRETQYF. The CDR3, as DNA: TGTGCCAGCAGTGAAACTAGCGGAAGAGAGACCCAGTACTTC.

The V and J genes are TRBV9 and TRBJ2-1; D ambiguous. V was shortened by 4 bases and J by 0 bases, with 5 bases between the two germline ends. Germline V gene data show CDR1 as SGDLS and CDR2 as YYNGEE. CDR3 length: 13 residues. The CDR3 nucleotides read TGTGCCAGCAGCCCTACCTCCTACAATGAGCAGTTCTTC. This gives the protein CASSPTSYNEQFF.

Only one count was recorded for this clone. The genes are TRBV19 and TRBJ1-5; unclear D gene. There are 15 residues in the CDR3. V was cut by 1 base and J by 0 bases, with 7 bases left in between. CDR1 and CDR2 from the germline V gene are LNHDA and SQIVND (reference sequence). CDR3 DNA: TGTGCCAGTAGTATAGCAGACTATAGCAATCAGCCCCAGCATTTT. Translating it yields CASSIADYSNQPQHF.

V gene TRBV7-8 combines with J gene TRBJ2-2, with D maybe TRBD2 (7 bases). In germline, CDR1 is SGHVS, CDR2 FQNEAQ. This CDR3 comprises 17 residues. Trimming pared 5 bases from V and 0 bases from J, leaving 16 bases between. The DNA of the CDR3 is TGTGCCAGCAGCCCAAGGGGGGGCCGGTCGAACACCGGGGAGCTGTTTTTT. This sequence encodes CASSPRGGRSNTGELFF.

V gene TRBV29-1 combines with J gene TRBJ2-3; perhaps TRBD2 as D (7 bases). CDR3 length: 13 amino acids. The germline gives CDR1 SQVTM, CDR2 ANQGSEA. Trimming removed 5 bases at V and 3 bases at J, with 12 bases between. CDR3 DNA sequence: TGCAGCGTTCTAGGGGGAGGGACAGATACGCAGTATTTT. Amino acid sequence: CSVLGGGTDTQYF.

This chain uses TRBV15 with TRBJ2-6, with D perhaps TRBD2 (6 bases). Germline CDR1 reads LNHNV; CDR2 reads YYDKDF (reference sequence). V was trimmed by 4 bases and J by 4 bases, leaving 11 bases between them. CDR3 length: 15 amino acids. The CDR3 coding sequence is TGTGCCACCAGCACGGAGGGTACAGGGGCCAACGTCCTGACTTTC. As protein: CATSTEGTGANVLTF.

CDR3 amino acids: CASIPLGTDGEAFF. The CDR3 DNA sequence: TGTGCCAGTATCCCCCTTGGGACAGATGGTGAAGCTTTCTTT. The genes are TRBV19 and TRBJ1-1; 7 bases line up with TRBD1. The trim removed 7 bases at V and 7 bases at J, leaving 12 bases unmatched. The CDR3 is made up of 14 amino acids. Germline loops: CDR1 LNHDA, CDR2 SQIVND (reference sequence). Full variable domain (missing parts from reference TRBV19 and TRBJ1-1): DGGITQSPKYLFRKEGQNVTLSCEQNLNHDAMYWYRQDPGQGLRLIYYSQIVNDFQKGDIAEGYSVSREKKESFPLTVTSAQKNPTAFYLCASIPLGTDGEAFFGQGTRLTVV.

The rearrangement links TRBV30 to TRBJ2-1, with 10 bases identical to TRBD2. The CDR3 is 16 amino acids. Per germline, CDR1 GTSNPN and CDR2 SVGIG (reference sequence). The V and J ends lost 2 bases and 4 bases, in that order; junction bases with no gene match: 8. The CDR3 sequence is CAWSTKLAGRYNEQFF. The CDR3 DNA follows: TGTGCCTGGAGTACAAAACTAGCGGGGAGATACAATGAGCAGTTCTTC. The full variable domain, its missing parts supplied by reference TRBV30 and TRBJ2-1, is SQTIHQWPATLVQPVGSPLSLECTVEGTSNPNLYWYRQAAGRGLQLLFYSVGIGQISSEVPQNLSASRPQDRQFILSSKKLLLSDSGFYLCAWSTKLAGRYNEQFFGPGTRLTVL.

CDR3 sequence reads: CASGSPPVNRGGVYGYTF. The CDR3 DNA reads as TGTGCTAGTGGTTCACCTCCAGTAAACAGGGGTGGCGTCTATGGCTACACCTTC. This chain uses TRBV12-5 with TRBJ1-2, with 7 bases lining up with TRBD1. The CDR3 sequence is 18 residues long. In germline, CDR1 is LGHNT, CDR2 FRNRAP. V trimming: 4 bases; J trimming: 4 bases; junction bases outside the gene matches: 18.

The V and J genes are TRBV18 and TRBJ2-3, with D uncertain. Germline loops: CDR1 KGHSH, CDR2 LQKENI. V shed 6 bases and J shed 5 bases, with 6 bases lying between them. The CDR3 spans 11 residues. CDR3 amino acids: CASSPRDTQYF. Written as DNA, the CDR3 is TGTGCCAGCTCCCCTCGAGATACGCAGTATTTT.

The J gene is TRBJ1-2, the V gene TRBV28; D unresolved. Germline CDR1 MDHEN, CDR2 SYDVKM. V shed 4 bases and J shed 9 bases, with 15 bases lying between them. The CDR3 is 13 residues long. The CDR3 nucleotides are TGTGCCAGCAGTTCCTTTAGCGGTAGGAGCTACACCTTC. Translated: CASSSFSGRSYTF.

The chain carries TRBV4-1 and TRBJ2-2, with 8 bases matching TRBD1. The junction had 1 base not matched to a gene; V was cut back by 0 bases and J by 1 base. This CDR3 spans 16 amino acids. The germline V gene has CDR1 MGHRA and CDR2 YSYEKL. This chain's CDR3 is CASSQEGTGNTGELFF. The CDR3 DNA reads TGCGCCAGCAGCCAAGAGGGGACAGGGAACACCGGGGAGCTGTTTTTT.

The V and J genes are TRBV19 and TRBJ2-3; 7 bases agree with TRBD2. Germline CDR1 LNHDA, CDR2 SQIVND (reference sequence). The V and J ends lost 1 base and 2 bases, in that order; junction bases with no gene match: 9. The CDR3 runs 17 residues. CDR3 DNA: TGTGCCAGTAGTATAGGGGAGGGTCTGAGAGTCACAGATACGCAGTATTTT. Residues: CASSIGEGLRVTDTQYF.

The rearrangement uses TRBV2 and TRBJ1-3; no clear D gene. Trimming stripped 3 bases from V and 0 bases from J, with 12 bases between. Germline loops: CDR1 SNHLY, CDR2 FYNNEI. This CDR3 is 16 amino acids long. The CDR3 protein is CASSDPTFRSGNTIYF. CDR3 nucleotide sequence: TGTGCCAGCAGTGACCCGACATTTCGCTCTGGAAACACCATATATTTT.

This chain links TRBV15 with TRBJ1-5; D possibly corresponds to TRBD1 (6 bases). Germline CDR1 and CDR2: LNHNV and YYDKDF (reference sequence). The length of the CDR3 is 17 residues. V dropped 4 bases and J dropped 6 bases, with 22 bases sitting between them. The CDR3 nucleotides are TGTGCCACCAGCAACCCCCGGGCACAGGGAAGGTTTCAGCCCCAGCATTTT. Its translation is CATSNPRAQGRFQPQHF.

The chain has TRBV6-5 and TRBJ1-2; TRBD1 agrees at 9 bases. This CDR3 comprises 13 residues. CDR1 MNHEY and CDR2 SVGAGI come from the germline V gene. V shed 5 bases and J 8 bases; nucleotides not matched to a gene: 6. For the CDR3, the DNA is TGTGCCAGCAGTCCAGGGACAGGGTTCGGCTACACCTTC. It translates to CASSPGTGFGYTF.